These T cell receptor beta chains were read from a single sample in a study of cytomegalovirus exposure and HLA in healthy donors. Repertoires were generated with immunoSEQ multiplex PCR, while TCRdb's copy carries only in-frame clones and drops some. The sample holds under 200,000 clones, 65% to 90% seen once. What was sequenced was PBMCs. The receptor source for this set is a young woman in good health and CMV-seronegative. CDR3s include the opening cysteine and the closing phenylalanine or tryptophan. Fields, in order: V gene, D gene, J gene, clone size, CDR3 protein, CDR3 DNA. A D gene is named only where the DNA matches it firmly. Expanded clones get a size class; other rows say once, few or many, or leave the size out.

TRBV4-1	TRBD1	TRBJ1-6	.	CASSPNPGTGFSPLHF	TGCGCCAGCAGTCCTAACCCAGGGACAGGGTTTTCACCCCTCCACTTT
TRBV11-2	.	TRBJ1-1	few	CASSVLVVNTEAFF	TGTGCCAGCAGCGTGCTCGTAGTGAACACTGAAGCTTTCTTT
TRBV7-2	TRBD1	TRBJ2-5	.	CASSFHLTGAETQYF	TGTGCCAGCAGCTTCCACCTAACAGGGGCAGAGACCCAGTACTTC
TRBV19	.	TRBJ1-3	.	CASSNQAYSGNTIYF	TGTGCCAGTAGTAATCAGGCTTACTCTGGAAACACCATATATTTT
TRBV2	TRBD1	TRBJ1-3	.	CASSANDRADGNTIYF	TGTGCCAGCAGTGCGAATGACAGGGCGGATGGAAACACCATATATTTT
TRBV29-1	.	TRBJ2-1	.	CSALRTGSYNEQFF	TGCAGCGCCCTAAGAACAGGGTCCTACAATGAGCAGTTCTTC
TRBV5-1	.	TRBJ1-2	once	CASSQVYLGHPEGGYTF	TGCGCCAGCAGCCAAGTTTACTTGGGACACCCCGAGGGTGGCTACACCTTC
TRBV30	TRBD1	TRBJ2-7	.	CAWRPLGQGDEQYF	TGTGCCTGGAGACCTCTTGGACAGGGGGACGAGCAGTACTTC
TRBV30	TRBD1	TRBJ1-2	.	CAWNQEWDRERSF	TGTGCCTGGAACCAGGAATGGGACAGGGAAAGGAGCTTC
TRBV4-3	TRBD2	TRBJ2-7	.	CASSLGTSSYEQYF	TGCGCCAGCAGCCTTGGGACTAGCTCCTACGAGCAGTACTTC
TRBV5-6	.	TRBJ1-2	.	CASRWYTGSIIGYTF	TGTGCCAGCAGATGGTATACGGGGAGTATCATCGGCTACACCTTC
TRBV5-1	.	TRBJ2-1	.	CASNLDTSYYNEQFF	TGCGCCAGCAACTTGGATACTAGCTACTACAATGAGCAGTTCTTC
TRBV13	.	TRBJ2-7	few	CASNIGPPGRIYEQYF	TGTGCCAGCAATATCGGCCCCCCAGGGCGAATCTACGAGCAGTACTTC
TRBV5-1	.	TRBJ1-5	.	CASSLGTVSNQPQHF	TGCGCCAGCAGCTTGGGGACAGTTTCCAATCAGCCCCAGCATTTT
TRBV2	TRBD1	TRBJ1-5	.	CATKETGGNQPQHF	TGTGCCACCAAGGAGACAGGGGGCAATCAGCCCCAGCATTTT
TRBV4-3	TRBD1	TRBJ1-3	.	CASSQDPGQSSGNTIYF	TGCGCCAGCAGCCAAGACCCGGGACAGTCCTCTGGAAACACCATATATTTT
TRBV5-8	TRBD2	TRBJ2-5	once	CASSWRLAGGETQYF	TGTGCCAGCAGCTGGAGACTAGCTGGAGGAGAGACCCAGTACTTC